This entry concerns a single T cell receptor beta chain. The CDR3 is 13 amino acids. Germline V lookup: CDR1 MNHNY, CDR2 SVGAGI (reference sequence). Germline trimming cut 7 bases from V and 2 bases from J; bases unmatched to any gene: 3. The data stem from a study of control samples from healthy donors and cancer patients. TCRdb's copy holds only in-frame clones and misses some; the assay was immunoSEQ multiplex PCR. This table has some 95,000 clones, around 88% appearing once. The sequenced sample consisted of blood. The sequence came from a man aged 25 to 40 in good health. The J gene is TRBJ1-1, the V gene TRBV6-6; 8 bases line up with TRBD1. CDR3 bases: TGTGCCAGCATCGACAGGGGAAACACTGAAGCTTTCTTT. This sequence encodes CASIDRGNTEAFF.